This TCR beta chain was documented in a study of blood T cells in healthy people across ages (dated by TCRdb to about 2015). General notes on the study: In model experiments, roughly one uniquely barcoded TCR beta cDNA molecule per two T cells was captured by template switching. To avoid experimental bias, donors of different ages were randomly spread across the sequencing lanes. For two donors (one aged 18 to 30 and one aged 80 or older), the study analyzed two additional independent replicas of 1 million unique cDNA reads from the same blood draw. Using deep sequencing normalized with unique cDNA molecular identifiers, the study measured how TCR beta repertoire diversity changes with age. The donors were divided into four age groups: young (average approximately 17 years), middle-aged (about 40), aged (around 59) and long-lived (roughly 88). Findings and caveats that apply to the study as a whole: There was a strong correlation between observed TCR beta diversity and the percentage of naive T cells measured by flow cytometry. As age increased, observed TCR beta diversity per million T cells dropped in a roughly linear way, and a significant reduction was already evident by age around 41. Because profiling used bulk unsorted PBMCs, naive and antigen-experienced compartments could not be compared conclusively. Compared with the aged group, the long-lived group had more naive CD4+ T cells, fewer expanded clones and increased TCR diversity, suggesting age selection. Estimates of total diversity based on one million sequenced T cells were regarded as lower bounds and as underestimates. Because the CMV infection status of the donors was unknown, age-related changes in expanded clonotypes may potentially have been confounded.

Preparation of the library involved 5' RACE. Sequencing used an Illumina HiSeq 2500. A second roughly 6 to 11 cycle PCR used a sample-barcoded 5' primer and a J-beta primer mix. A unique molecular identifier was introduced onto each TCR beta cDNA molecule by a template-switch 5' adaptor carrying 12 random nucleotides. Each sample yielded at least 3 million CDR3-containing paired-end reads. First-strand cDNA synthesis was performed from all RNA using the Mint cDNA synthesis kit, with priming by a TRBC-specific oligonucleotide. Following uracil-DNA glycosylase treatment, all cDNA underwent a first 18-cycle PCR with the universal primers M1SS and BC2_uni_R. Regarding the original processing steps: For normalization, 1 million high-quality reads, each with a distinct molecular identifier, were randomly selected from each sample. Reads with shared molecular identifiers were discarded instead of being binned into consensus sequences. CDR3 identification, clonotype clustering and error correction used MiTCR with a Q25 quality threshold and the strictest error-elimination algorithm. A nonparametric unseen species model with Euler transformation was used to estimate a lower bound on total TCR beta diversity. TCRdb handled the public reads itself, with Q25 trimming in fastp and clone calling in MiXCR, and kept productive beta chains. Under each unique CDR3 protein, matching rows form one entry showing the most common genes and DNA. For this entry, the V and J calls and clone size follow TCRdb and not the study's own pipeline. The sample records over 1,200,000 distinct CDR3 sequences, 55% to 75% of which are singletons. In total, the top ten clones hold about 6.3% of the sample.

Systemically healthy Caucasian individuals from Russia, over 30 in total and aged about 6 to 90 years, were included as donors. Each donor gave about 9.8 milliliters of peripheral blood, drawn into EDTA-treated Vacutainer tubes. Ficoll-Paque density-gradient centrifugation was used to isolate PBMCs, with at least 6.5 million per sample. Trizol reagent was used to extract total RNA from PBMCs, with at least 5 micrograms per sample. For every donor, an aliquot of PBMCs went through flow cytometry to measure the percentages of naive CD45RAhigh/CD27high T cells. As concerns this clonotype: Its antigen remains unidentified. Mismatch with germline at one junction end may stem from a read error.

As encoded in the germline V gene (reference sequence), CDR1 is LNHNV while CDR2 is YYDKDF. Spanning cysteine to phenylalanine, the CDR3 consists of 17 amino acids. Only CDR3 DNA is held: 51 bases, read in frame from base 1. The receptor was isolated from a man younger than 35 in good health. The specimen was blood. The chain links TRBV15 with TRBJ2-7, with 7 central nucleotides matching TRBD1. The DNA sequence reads TGTGCCACCGGCAGAGATACGGCGGCGACAGGGTGGTACGAGCAGTACTTC. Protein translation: CATGRDTAATGWYEQYF.